This TCR beta chain was documented in a study of shared clonotypes between healthy human individuals. CD45RO-negative, CCR7-selected cells formed the naive CD8 fraction, which excluded terminally differentiated effector memory CD45RA+ cells. This clone has a single count. From germline, CDR1 is SGHTA and CDR2 FQGNSA. The CDR3 runs 16 residues. Germline trimming cut 2 bases from V and 8 bases from J; bases unmatched to any gene: 11. Measured with immunoSEQ multiplex PCR; TCRdb has only the in-frame clones, and not every one. The data contain 1.5 million to 2.5 million clones, about 95% of them singletons.

The clonotype comes from a young man in good health. J is TRBJ2-1 and V is TRBV7-2; TRBD2 matches 8 bases. Sequencing was performed on naive CD8+ T cells sorted from blood. The CDR3 coding sequence is TGTGCCAGCAGCTTAACGCCCGGCGGGGGGTTGGATGAGCAGTTCTTC. Translation gives CASSLTPGGGLDEQFF.